Following are 8 T cell receptor beta chains from one sample sequenced in a study of cytomegalovirus exposure and HLA in healthy donors. PCR was performed using 60 Vbeta and 13 Jbeta primers. The assay was immunoSEQ multiplex PCR, and TCRdb's table has in-frame clones only and misses some. Found here are some 120,000 clones, over 60% of them singletons; the top ten hold roughly 4.3%. The material sequenced was PBMCs. All receptors come from a man between 25 and 39 years old in good health and CMV-seropositive.

The chain employs TRBV6-1 and TRBJ1-6; perhaps TRBD1 as D (6 bases). The CDR3 sequence is 13 residues long. Germline V CDR1 and CDR2: MNHNS, SASEGT. V lost 7 bases and J 7 bases, leaving 11 bases between the germline ends. CDR3 in amino acids: CASNEQGNSPLHF. Here the CDR3 DNA reads TGTGCCAGCAATGAGCAGGGGAATTCACCCCTCCACTTT.

Only a few counts were recorded for this clone. J is TRBJ2-1 and V is TRBV28, with D uncertain. The V end was cut by 4 bases, the J end by 6 bases, with 7 bases between. The germline V gene has CDR1 MDHEN and CDR2 SYDVKM. The CDR3 is 12 amino acids. CDR3 nucleotide sequence: TGTGCCAGCAGTTCAACGGTCAATGAGCAGTTCTTC. Translated, it gives CASSSTVNEQFF.

This clone was seen only once. The chain has TRBV7-9 and TRBJ2-5; D unclear. Germline CDR1 and CDR2: SEHNR and FQNEAQ (reference sequence). This CDR3 contains 15 residues. V was shortened by 7 bases and J by 2 bases, with 17 bases between the two germline ends. CDR3 in DNA: TGTGCCAGCACCATTCTGGCAGGTGATCAAGAGACCCAGTACTTC. Protein sequence: CASTILAGDQETQYF.

This rearrangement joins TRBV19 to TRBJ2-3; possible D gene TRBD1, 6 bases. Trimming stripped 3 bases from V and 0 bases from J, with 13 bases between. CDR3 length: 16 amino acids. The germline CDR1 and CDR2 sequences are LNHDA and SQIVND (reference sequence). The CDR3 loop is CASSIGTQASTDTQYF. DNA of the CDR3: TGTGCCAGTAGTATCGGGACACAAGCTAGCACAGATACGCAGTATTTT.

This clone was detected a few times. The V gene is TRBV2, the J gene TRBJ1-5; weak D call: TRBD1 (6 bases). The V gene lost 5 bases and the J gene lost 0 bases, with 11 bases spanning the gap. From germline, CDR1 is SNHLY and CDR2 FYNNEI. This CDR3 is built from 15 residues. CDR3 sequence reads: CASSPGTTSNQPQHF. CDR3 sequence (DNA): TGTGCCAGCAGTCCTGGGACAACTAGCAATCAGCCCCAGCATTTT.

The chain carries TRBV9 and TRBJ2-7, with 7 bases identical to TRBD2. CDR1 SGDLS and CDR2 YYNGEE come from the germline V gene. V dropped 0 bases and J dropped 9; count of bases not matched to a gene: 6. The CDR3 length is 13 residues. CDR3 in amino acids: CASSVGGGAGQYF. CDR3 sequence (DNA): TGTGCCAGCAGCGTAGGGGGGGGAGCGGGGCAGTACTTC.

The CDR3 is CASSFAESRGLNTEAFF. Here the CDR3 DNA reads TGCGCCAGCAGCTTCGCTGAGAGCAGGGGGCTGAACACTGAAGCTTTCTTT. The V gene is TRBV5-1, the J gene TRBJ1-1, with TRBD1 identical over 8 bases. Germline values: CDR1 SGHRS, CDR2 YFSETQ. The CDR3 runs 17 residues. The V gene end was trimmed by 2 bases and the J gene end by 0 bases; junction bases not matched to a gene: 9. Using reference TRBV5-1 and TRBJ1-1 for the parts outside the CDR3, the full variable domain is KAGVTQTPRYLIKTRGQQVTLSCSPISGHRSVSWYQQTPGQGLQFLFEYFSETQRNKGNFPGRFSGRQFSNSRSEMNVSTLELGDSALYLCASSFAESRGLNTEAFFGQGTRLTVV.

The V and J genes are TRBV23-1 and TRBJ2-2, with D perhaps TRBD1 (5 bases). TRBV23-1 is filed as an ORF, its function uncertain. V lost 0 bases and J 3 bases, leaving 5 bases between the germline ends. The CDR3 totals 14 residues. The CDR3 coding sequence is TGCGCCAGCAGTCAATCAGGGGACACCGGGGAGCTGTTTTTT. This translates into CASSQSGDTGELFF.